These T cell receptor beta chains were read from a single sample in a study of cytomegalovirus exposure and HLA in healthy donors. Sequencing used immunoSEQ multiplex PCR; TCRdb keeps in-frame clones, though not all of them. Of about 70,000 clones in the sample, 80% to 95% were seen once. The material sequenced was PBMCs. The receptors here all came from a man aged 18 to 35 in good health and CMV-seropositive. Each CDR3 is given with its conserved first and last residue. Fields, in order: CDR3 length, V gene, clone size, D gene, J gene, CDR3 DNA, CDR3 protein. A D gene is named only where the DNA matches it firmly. Only some rows state a clone size, as once, few, many or a class for expanded clones.

CDR3 length: 14; V gene: TRBV7-9; clone size: NA; D gene: TRBD1; J gene: TRBJ1-5; CDR3 DNA: TGTGCCAGCAGCTCAGAGGGGGCGGTTCAGCCCCAGCATTTT; CDR3 protein: CASSSEGAVQPQHF
CDR3 length: 14; V gene: TRBV18; clone size: NA; D gene: NA; J gene: TRBJ2-7; CDR3 DNA: TGTGCCAGCTCACCAGGTCGGGGATCCTACGAGCAGTACTTC; CDR3 protein: CASSPGRGSYEQYF
CDR3 length: 15; V gene: TRBV5-1; clone size: NA; D gene: TRBD2; J gene: TRBJ2-2; CDR3 DNA: TGCGCCAGCAGCAGAGCGGGAGCGAACACCGGGGAGCTGTTTTTT; CDR3 protein: CASSRAGANTGELFF
CDR3 length: 16; V gene: TRBV9; clone size: NA; D gene: TRBD2; J gene: TRBJ2-5; CDR3 DNA: TGTGCCAGCAGCGTATCCGCGCGGGAGATGTGGGAGACCCAGTACTTC; CDR3 protein: CASSVSAREMWETQYF
CDR3 length: 15; V gene: TRBV7-6; clone size: once; D gene: TRBD1; J gene: TRBJ2-2; CDR3 DNA: TGTGCCAGCAGTCGACAGGGATTTGTCACCGGGGAGCTGTTTTTT; CDR3 protein: CASSRQGFVTGELFF
CDR3 length: 15; V gene: TRBV5-5; clone size: NA; D gene: NA; J gene: TRBJ2-3; CDR3 DNA: TGTGCCAGCAGCCCGGATCCGGGAGTGGTAGATACGCAGTATTTT; CDR3 protein: CASSPDPGVVDTQYF
CDR3 length: 12; V gene: TRBV10-3; clone size: NA; D gene: TRBD1; J gene: TRBJ2-7; CDR3 DNA: TGTGCCATCAAGGACAGGGTTGGCGAGCAGTACTTC; CDR3 protein: CAIKDRVGEQYF
CDR3 length: 15; V gene: TRBV5-4; clone size: NA; D gene: NA; J gene: TRBJ2-3; CDR3 DNA: TGTGCCAGCAGCCCACCAGCGGACCTCACAGATACGCAGTATTTT; CDR3 protein: CASSPPADLTDTQYF
CDR3 length: 15; V gene: TRBV6-6; clone size: NA; D gene: TRBD1; J gene: TRBJ1-4; CDR3 DNA: TGTGCCAGCAGTGGAACAGGGGCCCTCGGGGAAAAACTGTTTTTT; CDR3 protein: CASSGTGALGEKLFF
CDR3 length: 14; V gene: TRBV2; clone size: NA; D gene: NA; J gene: TRBJ2-7; CDR3 DNA: TGTGCCAGCAGGGAGGACGGGGTGAGTGACGAGCAGTACTTC; CDR3 protein: CASREDGVSDEQYF
CDR3 length: 14; V gene: TRBV2; clone size: NA; D gene: NA; J gene: TRBJ2-4; CDR3 DNA: TGTGCCAGCAGTTTCCGGGACAAGGGGGACATTCAGTACTTC; CDR3 protein: CASSFRDKGDIQYF
CDR3 length: 17; V gene: TRBV5-1; clone size: NA; D gene: TRBD1; J gene: TRBJ2-1; CDR3 DNA: TGCGCCAGCAGCCAGCGACGACAGGGCGACGGAGGACAGGAGCAGTTCTTC; CDR3 protein: CASSQRRQGDGGQEQFF
CDR3 length: 13; V gene: TRBV7-9; clone size: NA; D gene: TRBD1; J gene: TRBJ1-5; CDR3 DNA: TGTGCCAGCAGCCCAGGGGGTAGTGAGCCCCAGCATTTT; CDR3 protein: CASSPGGSEPQHF
CDR3 length: 14; V gene: TRBV28; clone size: NA; D gene: NA; J gene: TRBJ1-4; CDR3 DNA: TGTGCCAGCAGCCTCAGATATACGAAGGAAAAACTGTTTTTT; CDR3 protein: CASSLRYTKEKLFF
CDR3 length: 16; V gene: TRBV28; clone size: NA; D gene: NA; J gene: TRBJ1-4; CDR3 DNA: TGTGCCAGCAGTTTAACCCGGGGAACCCGTCCGGGATACCGGTTTTTT; CDR3 protein: CASSLTRGTRPGYRFF
CDR3 length: 15; V gene: TRBV6-1; clone size: NA; D gene: TRBD2; J gene: TRBJ2-7; CDR3 DNA: TGTGCCAGCAGTCTTGTATCCAGCGGGAGCTACGAGCAGTACTTC; CDR3 protein: CASSLVSSGSYEQYF
CDR3 length: 19; V gene: TRBV30; clone size: NA; D gene: TRBD2; J gene: TRBJ2-5; CDR3 DNA: TGTGCCTGGAGTGGATACCCGGCTCGACTAGCGGGAGGCCAAGAGACCCAGTACTTC; CDR3 protein: CAWSGYPARLAGGQETQYF
CDR3 length: 14; V gene: TRBV29-1; clone size: NA; D gene: NA; J gene: TRBJ1-1; CDR3 DNA: TGCAGCGTTGACGAGGGCTCCCCGGGCACTGAAGCTTTCTTT; CDR3 protein: CSVDEGSPGTEAFF
CDR3 length: 13; V gene: TRBV7-3; clone size: NA; D gene: NA; J gene: TRBJ2-1; CDR3 DNA: TGTGCCAGCAGCCCCACCCCGAGGAATGAGCAGTTCTTC; CDR3 protein: CASSPTPRNEQFF
CDR3 length: 15; V gene: TRBV5-1; clone size: NA; D gene: TRBD1; J gene: TRBJ1-4; CDR3 DNA: TGCGCCAGCAGCCCGGGACAGGCTCACAGGGGAAAACTGTTTTTT; CDR3 protein: CASSPGQAHRGKLFF
CDR3 length: 14; V gene: TRBV5-1; clone size: NA; D gene: NA; J gene: TRBJ1-1; CDR3 DNA: TGCGCCAGCAGCTTTGGGCAGGGGAACACTGAAGCTTTCTTT; CDR3 protein: CASSFGQGNTEAFF
CDR3 length: 15; V gene: TRBV2; clone size: NA; D gene: TRBD2; J gene: TRBJ2-3; CDR3 DNA: TGTGCCAGCCGAGGGCTAGCGGGCTACACAGATACGCAGTATTTT; CDR3 protein: CASRGLAGYTDTQYF
CDR3 length: 19; V gene: TRBV28; clone size: NA; D gene: NA; J gene: TRBJ1-2; CDR3 DNA: TGTGCCAGCAGTTTAACCGCAATCAGGGCAGCCCGATCTAACTATGGCTACACCTTC; CDR3 protein: CASSLTAIRAARSNYGYTF
CDR3 length: 15; V gene: TRBV5-1; clone size: NA; D gene: NA; J gene: TRBJ2-1; CDR3 DNA: TGCGCCAGCAGCTTGGGAGCAGGATTTTACAATGAGCAGTTCTTC; CDR3 protein: CASSLGAGFYNEQFF
CDR3 length: 14; V gene: TRBV5-6; clone size: NA; D gene: TRBD1; J gene: TRBJ1-5; CDR3 DNA: TGTGCCAGCAGCACCAGGGGGCGCGGGCAGCCCCAGCATTTT; CDR3 protein: CASSTRGRGQPQHF
CDR3 length: 14; V gene: TRBV29-1; clone size: NA; D gene: TRBD1; J gene: TRBJ2-7; CDR3 DNA: TGCAGCGTCGCCGACAGGGGAAGGACCTACGAGCAGTACTTC; CDR3 protein: CSVADRGRTYEQYF
CDR3 length: 13; V gene: TRBV5-5; clone size: NA; D gene: NA; J gene: TRBJ1-5; CDR3 DNA: TGTGCCAGCAGCTTGAACGGTAATCAGCCCCAGCATTTT; CDR3 protein: CASSLNGNQPQHF
CDR3 length: 13; V gene: TRBV25-1; clone size: NA; D gene: TRBD1; J gene: TRBJ2-7; CDR3 DNA: TGTGCCAGCAAGGGGGCGGAGGTCTACGAGCAGTACTTC; CDR3 protein: CASKGAEVYEQYF
CDR3 length: 14; V gene: TRBV14; clone size: NA; D gene: TRBD2; J gene: TRBJ2-3; CDR3 DNA: TGTGCCAGCAGCCAAGCGGGAGGAGTAAATACGCAGTATTTT; CDR3 protein: CASSQAGGVNTQYF
CDR3 length: 14; V gene: TRBV6-6; clone size: NA; D gene: TRBD1; J gene: TRBJ1-2; CDR3 DNA: TGTGCCAGCAGTGGCGGACAGGAGAACTATGGCTACACCTTC; CDR3 protein: CASSGGQENYGYTF
CDR3 length: 15; V gene: TRBV28; clone size: NA; D gene: NA; J gene: TRBJ2-7; CDR3 DNA: TGTGCCAGCTCAGGGGACAACGGCCCCCTCGGCGAGCAGTACTTC; CDR3 protein: CASSGDNGPLGEQYF
CDR3 length: 15; V gene: TRBV4-1; clone size: NA; D gene: TRBD1; J gene: TRBJ1-1; CDR3 DNA: TGCGCCAGCAGCCAAGTTCTAACAGGGGGTACTGAAGCTTTCTTT; CDR3 protein: CASSQVLTGGTEAFF
CDR3 length: 16; V gene: TRBV6-1; clone size: NA; D gene: TRBD1; J gene: TRBJ2-7; CDR3 DNA: TGTGCCAGCAGTGAATTGGTAGGGACAGGGGTGGGCGAGCAGTACTTC; CDR3 protein: CASSELVGTGVGEQYF
CDR3 length: 14; V gene: TRBV5-1; clone size: NA; D gene: NA; J gene: TRBJ2-3; CDR3 DNA: TGCGCCAGCACCTCGACACCTAGCACAGATACGCAGTATTTT; CDR3 protein: CASTSTPSTDTQYF
CDR3 length: 21; V gene: TRBV5-1; clone size: NA; D gene: TRBD2; J gene: TRBJ2-7; CDR3 DNA: TGCGCCAGCAGCTTGGCACATCAACCCTTCTCGACTAGCGGGTTTTCCTACGAGCAGTACTTC; CDR3 protein: CASSLAHQPFSTSGFSYEQYF
CDR3 length: 12; V gene: TRBV29-1; clone size: NA; D gene: TRBD1; J gene: TRBJ1-1; CDR3 DNA: TGCAGCGTGACAGGGATGAACACTGAAGCTTTCTTT; CDR3 protein: CSVTGMNTEAFF
CDR3 length: 17; V gene: TRBV28; clone size: NA; D gene: NA; J gene: TRBJ2-7; CDR3 DNA: TGTGCCAGCAGTCCGGGTCTTCGGGAGTGGGGTTCTTGGGAGCAGTACTTC; CDR3 protein: CASSPGLREWGSWEQYF
CDR3 length: 16; V gene: TRBV10-3; clone size: NA; D gene: NA; J gene: TRBJ2-5; CDR3 DNA: TGTGCCATCAGTGAGTTCAGACAGGCCCTCCAAGAGACCCAGTACTTC; CDR3 protein: CAISEFRQALQETQYF
CDR3 length: 16; V gene: TRBV19; clone size: NA; D gene: TRBD1; J gene: TRBJ1-3; CDR3 DNA: TGTGCCACCCGGGACAGCGCCGTTTTGGATGGAAACACCATATATTTT; CDR3 protein: CATRDSAVLDGNTIYF
CDR3 length: 13; V gene: TRBV27; clone size: NA; D gene: TRBD1; J gene: TRBJ1-1; CDR3 DNA: TGTGCCAGCAGTGTCGGGACAGCCACTGAAGCTTTCTTT; CDR3 protein: CASSVGTATEAFF
CDR3 length: 16; V gene: TRBV9; clone size: NA; D gene: TRBD2; J gene: TRBJ2-5; CDR3 DNA: TGTGCCAGCAGCCCGGGGGGGAGGGGATCAAGAGAGACCCAGTACTTC; CDR3 protein: CASSPGGRGSRETQYF
CDR3 length: 14; V gene: TRBV7-3; clone size: NA; D gene: NA; J gene: TRBJ2-7; CDR3 DNA: TGTGCCAGCAGCTTAATCCCTAGCCTGTCTGAGCAGTACTTC; CDR3 protein: CASSLIPSLSEQYF
CDR3 length: 16; V gene: TRBV6-4; clone size: once; D gene: NA; J gene: TRBJ2-1; CDR3 DNA: TGTGCCAGCAGTCCCCTACCGGGACAAGGTGTTGGTGAGCAGTTCTTC; CDR3 protein: CASSPLPGQGVGEQFF
CDR3 length: 15; V gene: TRBV9; clone size: NA; D gene: NA; J gene: TRBJ2-6; CDR3 DNA: TGTGCCAGCAGCCAAGGACATGGTGGGGCCAACGTCCTGACTTTC; CDR3 protein: CASSQGHGGANVLTF
CDR3 length: 13; V gene: TRBV29-1; clone size: once; D gene: TRBD1; J gene: TRBJ2-1; CDR3 DNA: TGCAGCGTTGCCGGGACAGACCAAAATGAGCAGTTCTTC; CDR3 protein: CSVAGTDQNEQFF
CDR3 length: 14; V gene: TRBV5-1; clone size: NA; D gene: TRBD1; J gene: TRBJ2-3; CDR3 DNA: TGCGCCAGCAGCGGGACAGGGGATAGAGATACGCAGTATTTT; CDR3 protein: CASSGTGDRDTQYF
CDR3 length: 17; V gene: TRBV28; clone size: NA; D gene: TRBD2; J gene: TRBJ2-1; CDR3 DNA: TGTGCCAGCAGTTTCCTGCTCCGGACTAGCCACGACAATGAGCAGTTCTTC; CDR3 protein: CASSFLLRTSHDNEQFF
CDR3 length: 16; V gene: TRBV15; clone size: NA; D gene: NA; J gene: TRBJ2-2; CDR3 DNA: TGTGCCACCAGCAGAGTTCCAGGAACGAACACCGGGGAGCTGTTTTTT; CDR3 protein: CATSRVPGTNTGELFF
CDR3 length: 15; V gene: TRBV6-1; clone size: once; D gene: NA; J gene: TRBJ1-4; CDR3 DNA: TGTGCCAGCAGTGGACACAGGGATGCTAATGAAAAACTGTTTTTT; CDR3 protein: CASSGHRDANEKLFF
CDR3 length: 16; V gene: TRBV5-4; clone size: NA; D gene: TRBD1; J gene: TRBJ1-1; CDR3 DNA: TGTGCCAGCAACCTTGGGACAGGGGGAACGAACACTGAAGCTTTCTTT; CDR3 protein: CASNLGTGGTNTEAFF
CDR3 length: 12; V gene: TRBV2; clone size: NA; D gene: TRBD2; J gene: TRBJ2-7; CDR3 DNA: TGTGCCAGCACGCTAGCGGGAGTTGAGCAGTACTTC; CDR3 protein: CASTLAGVEQYF